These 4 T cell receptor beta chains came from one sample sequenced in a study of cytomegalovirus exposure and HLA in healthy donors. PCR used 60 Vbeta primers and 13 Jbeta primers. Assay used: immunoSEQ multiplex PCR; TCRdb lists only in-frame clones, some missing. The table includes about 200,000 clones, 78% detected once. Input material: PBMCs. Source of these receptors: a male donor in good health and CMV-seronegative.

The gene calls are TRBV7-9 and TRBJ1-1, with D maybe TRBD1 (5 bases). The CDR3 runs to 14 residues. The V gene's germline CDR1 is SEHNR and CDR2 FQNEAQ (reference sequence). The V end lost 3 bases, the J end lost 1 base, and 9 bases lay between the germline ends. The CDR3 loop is CASSFLQGNTEAFF. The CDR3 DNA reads TGTGCCAGCAGCTTCCTGCAGGGGAACACTGAAGCTTTCTTT.

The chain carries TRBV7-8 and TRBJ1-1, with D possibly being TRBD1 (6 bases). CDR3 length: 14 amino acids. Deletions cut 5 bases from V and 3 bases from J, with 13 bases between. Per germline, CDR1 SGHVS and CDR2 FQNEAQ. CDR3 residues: CASSASGGDTEAFF. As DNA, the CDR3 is TGTGCCAGCAGCGCGTCGGGGGGCGACACTGAAGCTTTCTTT.

CDR3 sequence reads: CASSFRLAGTDTQYF. The CDR3 DNA is TGTGCCAGCAGCTTTCGGCTAGCGGGCACAGATACGCAGTATTTT. The rearrangement links TRBV11-2 to TRBJ2-3; 7 nucleotides line up with TRBD2. Germline CDR1 SGHAT, CDR2 FQNNGV. Trimming at V came to 3 bases and at J to 1 base, leaving 4 bases not matched to a gene. The CDR3 runs 15 residues.

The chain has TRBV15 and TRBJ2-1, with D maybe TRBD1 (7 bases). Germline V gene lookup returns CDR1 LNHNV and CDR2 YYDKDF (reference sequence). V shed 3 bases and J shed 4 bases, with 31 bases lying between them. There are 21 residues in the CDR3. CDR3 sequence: CATSSEIPGLQGEEIYNEQFF. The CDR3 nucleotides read TGTGCCACCAGCAGTGAAATACCGGGCCTGCAGGGGGAGGAGATATACAATGAGCAGTTCTTC.